Listed below are T cell receptor beta chains from one sample, sequenced in a study of tumor-infiltrating lymphocytes in oesophageal squamous cell carcinoma. TCRdb itself ran the PCR reads through MiXCR, one entry per CDR3 protein. The sample carries about 19,000 distinct CDR3 sequences, around 41% recorded once. The sequenced material came from esophageal tumor tissue. The receptors here all came from a male donor with esophageal squamous cell carcinoma. The CDR3 runs from the conserved cysteine through the conserved F or W. The order of the fields is clone size, V gene, J gene, D gene, CDR3 DNA, CDR3 protein. A D gene is named only where the DNA matches it firmly. The size entry is marked missing in some rows and otherwise reads once, few, many or a size class.

abundance: .; v_gene: TRBV7-9; j_gene: TRBJ2-4; d_gene: .; CDR3nt: .; CDR3aa: CASSLGTEIHPSTSGQGRETQYF
abundance: many; v_gene: TRBV6-1; j_gene: TRBJ2-1; d_gene: .; CDR3nt: TGTGCCAGCAGTTTGATTACAAGTTCCCTTGGGCAGTTCTTC; CDR3aa: CASSLITSSLGQFF
abundance: many; v_gene: TRBV24-1; j_gene: TRBJ1-5; d_gene: .; CDR3nt: TGTGCCACCAGTTATGGGGGGAGCAATCAGCCCCAGCATTTT; CDR3aa: CATSYGGSNQPQHF
abundance: few; v_gene: TRBV7-6; j_gene: TRBJ2-5; d_gene: .; CDR3nt: TGTGCCAGCAGCTTAGGTGGAAGGGGCCAAGAGACCCAGTACTTC; CDR3aa: CASSLGGRGQETQYF
abundance: many; v_gene: TRBV28; j_gene: TRBJ1-3; d_gene: .; CDR3nt: TGTGCCAGCAGGGCCCGGGACGCATCTGGAAACACCATATATTTT; CDR3aa: CASRARDASGNTIYF
abundance: .; v_gene: TRBV18; j_gene: TRBJ2-7; d_gene: TRBD1; CDR3nt: TGTGCCAGCTCACCAAAGCAGGTACAGGGGGGCGGCAATGAGCAGTACTTC; CDR3aa: CASSPKQVQGGGNEQYF
abundance: .; v_gene: TRBV7-8; j_gene: TRBJ2-1; d_gene: TRBD2; CDR3nt: TGTGCCAGCAGCTTAACAACACTAAGGAGCGGGGGGGAGCAGTTCTTC; CDR3aa: CASSLTTLRSGGEQFF
abundance: .; v_gene: TRBV6-1; j_gene: TRBJ2-5; d_gene: .; CDR3nt: TGTGCCAGCTGCCGCTTTGGGAATGAGGAGTTCTTC; CDR3aa: CASCRFGNEEFF
abundance: many; v_gene: TRBV28; j_gene: TRBJ2-7; d_gene: .; CDR3nt: TGTGCCAGCAGTAACGGGCTGCGGACCTACGAGCAGTACTTC; CDR3aa: CASSNGLRTYEQYF
abundance: .; v_gene: TRBV7-8; j_gene: TRBJ2-1; d_gene: .; CDR3nt: TGTGCCAGCAGCCTTCACCATGAGCAGTTCTTC; CDR3aa: CASSLHHEQFF
abundance: .; v_gene: TRBV28; j_gene: TRBJ2-7; d_gene: TRBD1; CDR3nt: TGTGCCAGCACTCCCCGGGACAGGGGGCACTCCTACAATGAGCAGTACTTC; CDR3aa: CASTPRDRGHSYNEQYF
abundance: .; v_gene: TRBV7-2; j_gene: TRBJ2-1; d_gene: TRBD2; CDR3nt: TGTGCCAGCAGCTGGCGACTAGCAAGTAATCACAATGAGCAGTTCTTC; CDR3aa: CASSWRLASNHNEQFF
abundance: medium-sized; v_gene: TRBV7-6; j_gene: TRBJ2-5; d_gene: .; CDR3nt: TGTGCCAGCAGCTTAGTGATCCAAGAGACCCAGTACTTC; CDR3aa: CASSLVIQETQYF
abundance: few; v_gene: TRBV7-3; j_gene: TRBJ2-5; d_gene: TRBD2; CDR3nt: TGTGCCAGCAGCTTAATCGCGGGGGGGGGTGGAACCCAGTACTTC; CDR3aa: CASSLIAGGGGTQYF
abundance: many; v_gene: TRBV11-2; j_gene: TRBJ2-7; d_gene: TRBD1; CDR3nt: TGTGCCAGCGGACAGGGGGCATACGAGCAGTACTTC; CDR3aa: CASGQGAYEQYF
abundance: many; v_gene: TRBV6-6; j_gene: TRBJ1-2; d_gene: .; CDR3nt: TGTGCCAGCAGTTACTCCGCACAGCGAGGCTACACCTTC; CDR3aa: CASSYSAQRGYTF
abundance: many; v_gene: TRBV12-3/TRBV12-4; j_gene: TRBJ2-1; d_gene: .; CDR3nt: TGTGCCAGCATCGAAGACTCGTGGGTCTCCTACAATGAGCAGTTCTTC; CDR3aa: CASIEDSWVSYNEQFF
abundance: .; v_gene: TRBV28; j_gene: TRBJ1-1; d_gene: .; CDR3nt: TGTGCCAGCAGCCAAACTGGACAGCGCACTGAAGCTTTCTTT; CDR3aa: CASSQTGQRTEAFF
abundance: medium-sized; v_gene: TRBV7-6; j_gene: TRBJ2-1; d_gene: .; CDR3nt: TGTGCCAGCAGCTTAAGGAGGGGGGACTCGCTCGGCTACAATGAGCAGTTCTTC; CDR3aa: CASSLRRGDSLGYNEQFF
abundance: .; v_gene: TRBV11-2; j_gene: TRBJ2-3; d_gene: TRBD2; CDR3nt: TGTGCCAGCAGCTTATTCGTGCTAGCGGGAGGGAGGTCAGATACGCAGTATTTT; CDR3aa: CASSLFVLAGGRSDTQYF
abundance: .; v_gene: TRBV7-6; j_gene: TRBJ1-2; d_gene: TRBD1; CDR3nt: TGTGCCAGCAGCTTAGGGACAGGGACTTTTAACTATGGCTACACCTTC; CDR3aa: CASSLGTGTFNYGYTF
abundance: many; v_gene: TRBV5-1; j_gene: TRBJ2-1; d_gene: TRBD2; CDR3nt: TGCGCCAGCAGCTTGGATCCGGGACTAGCGATCCCGTTCTTC; CDR3aa: CASSLDPGLAIPFF
abundance: many; v_gene: TRBV27; j_gene: TRBJ2-3; d_gene: .; CDR3nt: TGCGCTAACTCGGGCGGGGCAGATACGCAGTATTTT; CDR3aa: CANSGGADTQYF
abundance: .; v_gene: TRBV7-2; j_gene: TRBJ2-1; d_gene: TRBD1; CDR3nt: TGTGCCAGCAGCTCGACAGGGGGCGCTTATAATGAGCAGTTCTTC; CDR3aa: CASSSTGGAYNEQFF
abundance: .; v_gene: TRBV19; j_gene: TRBJ1-4; d_gene: .; CDR3nt: TGTGCCAGTGGGATTCTACTCAGGGGCCGGAATGAAAAACTGTTTTTT; CDR3aa: CASGILLRGRNEKLFF
abundance: .; v_gene: TRBV7-3; j_gene: TRBJ2-1; d_gene: .; CDR3nt: TGTGCCAGCAGCCCCAGGGGGCGGGGGGAGACCCAGTTCTTC; CDR3aa: CASSPRGRGETQFF
abundance: many; v_gene: TRBV11-2; j_gene: TRBJ2-5; d_gene: .; CDR3nt: TGTGCCAGCAGCTTCCAGGATCAAGAGACCCAGTACTTC; CDR3aa: CASSFQDQETQYF
abundance: few; v_gene: TRBV2; j_gene: TRBJ1-4; d_gene: .; CDR3nt: TGTGCCAGCAGTGAACGGGGAGGAAAACTGTTTTTT; CDR3aa: CASSERGGKLFF
abundance: .; v_gene: TRBV11-2; j_gene: TRBJ2-3; d_gene: .; CDR3nt: TGTGCCAGCAGCCAAGCGTCAGATACGCAGTATTTT; CDR3aa: CASSQASDTQYF
abundance: .; v_gene: TRBV6-5; j_gene: TRBJ2-5; d_gene: .; CDR3nt: TGTGCCAGCAATGAGGGGGCGGGGAGCACAGATACGCAGTACTTC; CDR3aa: CASNEGAGSTDTQYF
abundance: .; v_gene: TRBV19; j_gene: TRBJ1-2; d_gene: .; CDR3nt: TGTGCCAGTAGAGAATGGGAAGTCAACTATGGCTACACCTTC; CDR3aa: CASREWEVNYGYTF
abundance: .; v_gene: TRBV5-1; j_gene: TRBJ2-7; d_gene: .; CDR3nt: TGCGCCAGCAGCCTCCTGACAGGCCCAGCTTCCTACGAGCAGTACTTC; CDR3aa: CASSLLTGPASYEQYF
abundance: few; v_gene: TRBV7-6; j_gene: TRBJ2-6; d_gene: .; CDR3nt: TGTGCCAGCAGCCAGGGGATCGGGACTGGGGCCAACGTCCTGACTTTC; CDR3aa: CASSQGIGTGANVLTF
abundance: once; v_gene: TRBV11-2; j_gene: TRBJ2-3; d_gene: .; CDR3nt: TGTGCCAGCAGTCAGGACCCCTCAGGCCCAGATACGCAGTATTTT; CDR3aa: CASSQDPSGPDTQYF
abundance: .; v_gene: TRBV7-4; j_gene: TRBJ2-5; d_gene: .; CDR3nt: TGTGCCAGCAGCTTAGGTTCAGGGGATACGCAGTACTTC; CDR3aa: CASSLGSGDTQYF
abundance: .; v_gene: TRBV6-5; j_gene: TRBJ2-1; d_gene: .; CDR3nt: TGTGCCAGCAGTTACGGGGGGACCTACAATGAGCAGTTCTTC; CDR3aa: CASSYGGTYNEQFF
abundance: .; v_gene: TRBV6-2/TRBV6-3; j_gene: TRBJ1-2; d_gene: .; CDR3nt: TGTGCCAGCAGTGAATCCCCCCCACAAGGGTTTTCTAACTATGGCTACACCTTC; CDR3aa: CASSESPPQGFSNYGYTF
abundance: many; v_gene: TRBV4-1; j_gene: TRBJ2-7; d_gene: TRBD1; CDR3nt: TGCGCCAGCAGCCAAGAACAGGGGTATACCTACGAGCAGTACTTC; CDR3aa: CASSQEQGYTYEQYF
abundance: .; v_gene: TRBV12-3/TRBV12-4; j_gene: TRBJ2-2; d_gene: .; CDR3nt: TGTGCCATGTGCAGTGGGGGATCGCACACCGGGGAGCTGTTTTTT; CDR3aa: CAMCSGGSHTGELFF
abundance: .; v_gene: TRBV6-5; j_gene: TRBJ2-1; d_gene: .; CDR3nt: TGTGCCAGCGGTTACCTAGGGTACAATGAGCAGTTCTTC; CDR3aa: CASGYLGYNEQFF
abundance: many; v_gene: TRBV5-1; j_gene: TRBJ2-5; d_gene: TRBD2; CDR3nt: TGCGCCAGCAGCTTGGGGCAGGGACTAGCGGGAGAGACCCAGTACTTC; CDR3aa: CASSLGQGLAGETQYF
abundance: once; v_gene: TRBV11-2; j_gene: TRBJ2-5; d_gene: .; CDR3nt: TGTGCCAGCAGCTTAGGAGGTGGGGGCCAAGAGACCCAGTACTTC; CDR3aa: CASSLGGGGQETQYF
abundance: many; v_gene: TRBV27; j_gene: TRBJ2-6; d_gene: .; CDR3nt: .; CDR3aa: CASSFRGIWLHLRF
abundance: .; v_gene: TRBV9; j_gene: TRBJ1-6; d_gene: .; CDR3nt: TGTGCCAGCAGCGCCGAGGGGTACAGCTCCTATAATTCACCCCTCCACTTT; CDR3aa: CASSAEGYSSYNSPLHF
abundance: many; v_gene: TRBV11-2; j_gene: TRBJ2-7; d_gene: .; CDR3nt: TGTGCCAGCAGCCGGGACGGTTTCTACGAGCAGTACTTC; CDR3aa: CASSRDGFYEQYF
abundance: .; v_gene: TRBV7-3; j_gene: TRBJ2-5; d_gene: TRBD2; CDR3nt: TGTGCCAGCAGCTTAGAGGCCGGGACTAGCGAGTTCTTC; CDR3aa: CASSLEAGTSEFF
abundance: .; v_gene: TRBV6-2/TRBV6-3; j_gene: TRBJ2-7; d_gene: .; CDR3nt: TGTGCCAGCAGATTGACAAAATCCTACGAGCAGTACTTC; CDR3aa: CASRLTKSYEQYF
abundance: .; v_gene: TRBV12-5; j_gene: TRBJ2-7; d_gene: TRBD2; CDR3nt: TGTGCTAGTGGCTTGACTAGCGGGAGGGTTGGGGAGCAGTACTTC; CDR3aa: CASGLTSGRVGEQYF